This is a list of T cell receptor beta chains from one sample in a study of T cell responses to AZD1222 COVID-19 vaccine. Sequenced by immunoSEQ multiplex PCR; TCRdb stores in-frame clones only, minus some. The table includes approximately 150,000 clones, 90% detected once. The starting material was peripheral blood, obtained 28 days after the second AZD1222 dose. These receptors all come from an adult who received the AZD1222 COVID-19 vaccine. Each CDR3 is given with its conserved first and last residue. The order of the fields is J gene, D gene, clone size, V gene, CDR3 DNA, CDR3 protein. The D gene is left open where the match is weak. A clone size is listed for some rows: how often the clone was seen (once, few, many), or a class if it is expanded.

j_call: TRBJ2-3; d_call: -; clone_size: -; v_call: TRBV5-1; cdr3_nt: TGCGCCAGCAGTTCCGCGGACGTAGCAGATACGCAGTATTTT; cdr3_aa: CASSSADVADTQYF
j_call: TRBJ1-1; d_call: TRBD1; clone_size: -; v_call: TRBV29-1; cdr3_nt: TGCAGCGTTGAAGAAAGCGGGACAGGGAGGGCTTTCTTT; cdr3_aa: CSVEESGTGRAFF
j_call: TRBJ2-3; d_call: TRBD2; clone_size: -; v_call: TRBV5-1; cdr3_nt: TGCGCCAGCAGCCGGGGGGGCCTCCAAGATACGCAGTATTTT; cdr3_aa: CASSRGGLQDTQYF
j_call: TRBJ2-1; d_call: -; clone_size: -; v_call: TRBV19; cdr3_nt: TGTGCCAGTGGGTTTGACAGTCGCTCCTACAATGAGCAGTTCTTC; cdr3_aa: CASGFDSRSYNEQFF
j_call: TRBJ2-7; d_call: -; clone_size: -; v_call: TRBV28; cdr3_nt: TGTGCCAGCAGTTTAGGGCAGGGGATCTACGAGCAGTACTTC; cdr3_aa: CASSLGQGIYEQYF
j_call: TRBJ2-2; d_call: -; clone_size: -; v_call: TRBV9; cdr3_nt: TGTGCCAGCAGCGCTAGGAACACCGGGGAGCTGTTTTTT; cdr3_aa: CASSARNTGELFF
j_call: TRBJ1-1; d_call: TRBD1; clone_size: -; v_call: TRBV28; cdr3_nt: TGTGCCAGCAGTACCTCAGGGGGCCGGTACACTGAAGCTTTCTTT; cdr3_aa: CASSTSGGRYTEAFF
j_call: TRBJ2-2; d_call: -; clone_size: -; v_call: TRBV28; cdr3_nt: TGTGCCAGCAGTCTTCCGGGGGCGAGCACCGGGGAGCTGTTTTTT; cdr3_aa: CASSLPGASTGELFF
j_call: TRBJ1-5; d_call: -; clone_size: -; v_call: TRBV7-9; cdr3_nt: TGTGCCAGCAGCTTAGCCCCAGGTCAGCCCCAGCATTTT; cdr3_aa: CASSLAPGQPQHF
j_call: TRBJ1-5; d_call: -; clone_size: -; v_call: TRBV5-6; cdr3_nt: TGTGCCAGCAGCCTGGGACCGGTAAGCAATCAGCCCCAGCATTTT; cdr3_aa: CASSLGPVSNQPQHF
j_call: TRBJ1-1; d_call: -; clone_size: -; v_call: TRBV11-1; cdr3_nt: TGTGCCAGCAGCCGCGGAGGGTCGAACACTGAAGCTTTCTTT; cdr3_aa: CASSRGGSNTEAFF
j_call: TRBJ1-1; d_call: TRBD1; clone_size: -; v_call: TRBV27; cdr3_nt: TGTGCCAGCAGTTTCCTTGGACAGGGCGAAGCTTTCTTT; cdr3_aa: CASSFLGQGEAFF
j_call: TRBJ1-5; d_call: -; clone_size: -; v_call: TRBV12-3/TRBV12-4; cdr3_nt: TGTGCCAGCAGTTTACTCCGGCAGCCCCAGCATTTT; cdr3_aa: CASSLLRQPQHF
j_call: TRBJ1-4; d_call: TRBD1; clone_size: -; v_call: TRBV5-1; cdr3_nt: TGCGCCAGCAGCTTCGGACAGGGGGCCTCGACGACTAATGAAAAACTGTTTTTT; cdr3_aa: CASSFGQGASTTNEKLFF
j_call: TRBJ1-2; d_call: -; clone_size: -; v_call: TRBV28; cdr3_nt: TGTGCCAGCAGCCGCTCGGGGGCCTATGGCTACACCTTC; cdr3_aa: CASSRSGAYGYTF
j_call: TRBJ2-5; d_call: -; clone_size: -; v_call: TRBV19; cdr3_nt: TGTGCCAGTAGTATAGTTGGCAGTCTCCAAGAGACCCAGTACTTC; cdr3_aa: CASSIVGSLQETQYF
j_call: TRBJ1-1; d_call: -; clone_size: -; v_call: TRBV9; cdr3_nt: TGTGCCAGCAGCGAGAACCAACAGATTTCCACTGAAGCTTTCTTT; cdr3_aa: CASSENQQISTEAFF
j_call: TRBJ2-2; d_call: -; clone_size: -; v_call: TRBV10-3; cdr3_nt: TGTGCCATCGAGGCGGGACGTGGTACCGGGGAGCTGTTTTTT; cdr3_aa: CAIEAGRGTGELFF
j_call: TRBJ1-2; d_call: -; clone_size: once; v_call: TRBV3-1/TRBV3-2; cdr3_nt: TGTGCCAGCAGCCAAGAACAGGGCGCTAACTATGGCTACACCTTC; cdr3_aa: CASSQEQGANYGYTF
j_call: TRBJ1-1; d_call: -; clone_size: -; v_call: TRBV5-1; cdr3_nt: TGCGCCAGCAGCTTGGAGATCTTGGGGGCAAACACTGAAGCTTTCTTT; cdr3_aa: CASSLEILGANTEAFF
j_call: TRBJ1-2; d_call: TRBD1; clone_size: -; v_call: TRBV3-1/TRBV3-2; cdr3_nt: TGTGCCAGCAGCCAAGATCCAGGGGGGCGGTATGGCTACACCTTC; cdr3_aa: CASSQDPGGRYGYTF
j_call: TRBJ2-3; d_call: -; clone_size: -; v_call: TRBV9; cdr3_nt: TGTGCCAGCAGCGTAGGGTCGAATAGCGGCACAGATACGCAGTATTTT; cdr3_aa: CASSVGSNSGTDTQYF
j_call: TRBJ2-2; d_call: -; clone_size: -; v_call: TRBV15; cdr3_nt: TGTGCCACCAAAGGAACCTCGAACACCGGGGAGCTGTTTTTT; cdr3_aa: CATKGTSNTGELFF
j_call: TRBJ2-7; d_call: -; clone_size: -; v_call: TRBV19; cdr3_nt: TGTGCCAGTAGTAAGGTCGGGCGCTACGAGCAGTACTTC; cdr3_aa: CASSKVGRYEQYF
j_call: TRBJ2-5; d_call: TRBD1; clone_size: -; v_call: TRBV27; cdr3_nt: TGTGCCAGCAGTTTAACAGGGGCGTGGGAGACCCAGTACTTC; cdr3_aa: CASSLTGAWETQYF
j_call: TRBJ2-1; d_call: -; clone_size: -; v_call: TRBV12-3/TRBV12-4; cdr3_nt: TGTGCCAGCAGACTACGGCGGTACAATGAGCAGTTCTTC; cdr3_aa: CASRLRRYNEQFF
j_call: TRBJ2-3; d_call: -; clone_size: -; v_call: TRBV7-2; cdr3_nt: TGTGCCAGCAGCCGGGCGGATACGCAGTATTTT; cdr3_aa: CASSRADTQYF
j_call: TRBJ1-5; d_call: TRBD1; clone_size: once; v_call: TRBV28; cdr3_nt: TGTGCCAGCAGTCCCACGCTGGGACAGGGGTACAATCAGCCCCAGCATTTT; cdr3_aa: CASSPTLGQGYNQPQHF
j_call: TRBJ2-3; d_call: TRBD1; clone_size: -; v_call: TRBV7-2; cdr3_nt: TGTGCCAGCAGGCAACCGGGACAGGGGACAGATACGCAGTATTTT; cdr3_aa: CASRQPGQGTDTQYF